This TCR beta chain was recorded in a study of T cells expressing NK-cell markers. Background on the study: Eight donors were sequenced, seven testing HCMV-seropositive and one testing seronegative.

Template switching by 5'RACE with UMIs generated the TCR beta cDNA. TCRdb reanalyzed the 5' RACE reads, giving one entry per CDR3 protein sequence and no DNA. The sample includes about 150,000 distinct CDR3 sequences. Study-wide results and limits: Dominant NKG2C+ clonotypes were found to form about 1.0-8% of CD8+ T cells in about 6 donors. A handful of donors showed these clonotypes also leading the CD3+CD56-NKG2C+ fraction.

About this clonotype itself: What it binds is unknown.

The CDR3 loop spans 15 amino acids. The germline V gene has CDR1 KGHSH and CDR2 LQKENI. This sequence joins TRBV18 and TRBJ2-7. The source is a man between 18 and 29 years old in good health. The sequenced material came from blood T cells: a sorted CD56 or NKG2C T cell subset, CD4+ or CD8+ T cells, or bulk PBMC T cells (not recorded which). CDR3 protein: CASSPYREADYEQYF.